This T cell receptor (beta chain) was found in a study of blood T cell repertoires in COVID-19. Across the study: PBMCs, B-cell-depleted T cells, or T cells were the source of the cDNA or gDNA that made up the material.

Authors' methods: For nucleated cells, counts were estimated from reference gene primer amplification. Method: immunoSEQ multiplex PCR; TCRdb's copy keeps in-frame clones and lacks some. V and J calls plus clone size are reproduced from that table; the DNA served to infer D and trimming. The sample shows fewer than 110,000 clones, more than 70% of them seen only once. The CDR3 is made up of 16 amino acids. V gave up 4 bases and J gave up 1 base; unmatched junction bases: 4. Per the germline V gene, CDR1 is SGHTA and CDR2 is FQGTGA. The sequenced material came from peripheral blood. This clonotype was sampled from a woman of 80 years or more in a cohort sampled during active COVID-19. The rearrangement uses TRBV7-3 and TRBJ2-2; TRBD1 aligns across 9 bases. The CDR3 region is CASSSRQGVNTGELFF. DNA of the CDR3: TGTGCCAGCAGCTCCAGACAGGGGGTGAACACCGGGGAGCTGTTTTTT.